A selection of T cell receptor beta chains follows, all from one sample in a study of T cell responses to AZD1222 COVID-19 vaccine. Only in-frame clones appear in the TCRdb table, and some are missing; sequencing was by immunoSEQ multiplex PCR. The sample holds under 130,000 clones; 91% are singletons and the top ten take about 48%. The sequencing used peripheral blood, collected on day 0 of AZD1222 vaccination. The receptors stem from an adult in good health. CDR3s include the opening cysteine and the closing phenylalanine or tryptophan. Each record gives: V gene, J gene, clone size, D gene, CDR3 DNA, CDR3 protein. A D gene is named only where the DNA matches it firmly. A clone size is listed for some rows: how often the clone was seen (once, few, many), or a class if it is expanded.

v_call: TRBV27
j_call: TRBJ2-7
clone_size: NA
d_call: TRBD1
cdr3_nt: TGTGCCAGCAGTCCAGGGACAGGGGGCGACGAGCAGTACTTC
cdr3_aa: CASSPGTGGDEQYF

v_call: TRBV27
j_call: TRBJ2-3
clone_size: once
d_call: NA
cdr3_nt: TGTGCCAGCAGTTCATCGGACAAACACACAGATACGCAGTATTTT
cdr3_aa: CASSSSDKHTDTQYF

v_call: TRBV6-1
j_call: TRBJ1-2
clone_size: NA
d_call: NA
cdr3_nt: TGTGCCAGCAGTGAAGCGGCGGCTGGCGGCTACACCTTC
cdr3_aa: CASSEAAAGGYTF

v_call: TRBV19
j_call: TRBJ1-6
clone_size: NA
d_call: TRBD1
cdr3_nt: TGTGCCAGTAGTGCCGACAGGGGGGCGAATTCACCCCTCCACTTT
cdr3_aa: CASSADRGANSPLHF

v_call: TRBV4-3
j_call: TRBJ2-1
clone_size: NA
d_call: TRBD1
cdr3_nt: TGCGCCAGCAGCCAATTCACAGGGGCTGAGCAGTTCTTC
cdr3_aa: CASSQFTGAEQFF

v_call: TRBV19
j_call: TRBJ2-6
clone_size: NA
d_call: NA
cdr3_nt: TGTGCCATTGGGGGCAACTCTGGGGCCAACGTCCTGACTTTC
cdr3_aa: CAIGGNSGANVLTF

v_call: TRBV28
j_call: TRBJ2-1
clone_size: NA
d_call: TRBD2
cdr3_nt: TGTGCCAGCAGACCCGGGGGGAGCTCCTACAATGAGCAGTTCTTC
cdr3_aa: CASRPGGSSYNEQFF

v_call: TRBV11-1
j_call: TRBJ2-1
clone_size: once
d_call: NA
cdr3_nt: TGTGCCAGCAGTGTAGAGCAGGGGGGCAATGAGCAGTTCTTC
cdr3_aa: CASSVEQGGNEQFF

v_call: TRBV10-3
j_call: TRBJ1-6
clone_size: NA
d_call: NA
cdr3_nt: TGTGCCATCAGCCCCGGGACCTATAATTCACCCCTCCACTTT
cdr3_aa: CAISPGTYNSPLHF

v_call: TRBV3-1/TRBV3-2
j_call: TRBJ2-1
clone_size: NA
d_call: NA
cdr3_nt: TGTGCCAGCAGCACAGGGAAGGAGCAGTTCTTC
cdr3_aa: CASSTGKEQFF

v_call: TRBV11-2
j_call: TRBJ2-1
clone_size: NA
d_call: NA
cdr3_nt: TGTGCCAGCAACCCCCAGCCGACTACAAAGCAGTTCTTC
cdr3_aa: CASNPQPTTKQFF

v_call: TRBV6-6
j_call: TRBJ1-4
clone_size: NA
d_call: NA
cdr3_nt: TGTGCCAGCAGTTCACCCGCTCGGGGGCCTAATGAAAAACTGTTTTTT
cdr3_aa: CASSSPARGPNEKLFF

v_call: TRBV4-1
j_call: TRBJ2-7
clone_size: NA
d_call: TRBD2
cdr3_nt: TGCGCCAGCAGCCAAGTCTCGGCGGGAGGGGACGAGCAGTACTTC
cdr3_aa: CASSQVSAGGDEQYF

v_call: TRBV27
j_call: TRBJ1-1
clone_size: NA
d_call: NA
cdr3_nt: TGTGCCAGCAGTCTACAGGCTACGACCACTGAAGCTTTCTTT
cdr3_aa: CASSLQATTTEAFF

v_call: TRBV28
j_call: TRBJ2-1
clone_size: NA
d_call: TRBD2
cdr3_nt: TGTGCCACCAGGGGTCCGGGAGGGCGATACAATGAGCAGTTCTTC
cdr3_aa: CATRGPGGRYNEQFF

v_call: TRBV18
j_call: TRBJ2-2
clone_size: NA
d_call: TRBD1
cdr3_nt: TGTGCCAGCTCACCGGGAACAGGGGTCGACACCGGGGAGCTGTTTTTT
cdr3_aa: CASSPGTGVDTGELFF

v_call: TRBV28
j_call: TRBJ1-2
clone_size: NA
d_call: NA
cdr3_nt: TGTGCCAGCAGAATTAAGGGATACGGCTACACCTTC
cdr3_aa: CASRIKGYGYTF

v_call: TRBV9
j_call: TRBJ1-2
clone_size: NA
d_call: NA
cdr3_nt: TGTGCCAGCAGCCCTACAGGGTCGGTAGGCTACACCTTC
cdr3_aa: CASSPTGSVGYTF